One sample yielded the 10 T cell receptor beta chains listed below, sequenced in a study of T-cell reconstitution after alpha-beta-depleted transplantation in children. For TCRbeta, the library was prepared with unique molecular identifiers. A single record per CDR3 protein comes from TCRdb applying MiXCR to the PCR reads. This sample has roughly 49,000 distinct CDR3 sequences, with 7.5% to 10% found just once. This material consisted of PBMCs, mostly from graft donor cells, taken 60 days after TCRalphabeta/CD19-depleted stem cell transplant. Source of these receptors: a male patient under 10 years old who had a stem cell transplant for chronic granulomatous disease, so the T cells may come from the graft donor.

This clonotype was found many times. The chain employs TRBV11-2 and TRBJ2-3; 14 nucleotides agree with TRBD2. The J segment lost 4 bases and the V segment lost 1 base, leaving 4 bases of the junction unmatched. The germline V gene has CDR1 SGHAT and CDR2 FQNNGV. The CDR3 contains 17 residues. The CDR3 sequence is CASSLGRTSGRSDTQYF. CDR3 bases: TGTGCCAGCAGCTTAGGTCGGACTAGCGGGAGGTCAGATACGCAGTATTTT.

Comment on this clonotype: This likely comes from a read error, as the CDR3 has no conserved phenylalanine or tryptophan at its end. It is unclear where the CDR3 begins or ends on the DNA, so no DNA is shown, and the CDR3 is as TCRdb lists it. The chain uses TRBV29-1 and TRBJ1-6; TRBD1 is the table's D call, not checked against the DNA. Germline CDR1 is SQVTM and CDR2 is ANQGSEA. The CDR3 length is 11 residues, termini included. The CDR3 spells CSMTLRPQGLS.

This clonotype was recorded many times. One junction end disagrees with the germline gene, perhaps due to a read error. The CDR3 sequence is CASSSRMNAEAFF. The CDR3 DNA reads TGCGCCAGCAGCTCAAGGATGAACGCTGAAGCTTTCTTT. V is TRBV5-1 and J is TRBJ1-1, with D unresolved. The CDR3 length is 13 residues. Germline CDR1 and CDR2: SGHRS and YFSETQ.

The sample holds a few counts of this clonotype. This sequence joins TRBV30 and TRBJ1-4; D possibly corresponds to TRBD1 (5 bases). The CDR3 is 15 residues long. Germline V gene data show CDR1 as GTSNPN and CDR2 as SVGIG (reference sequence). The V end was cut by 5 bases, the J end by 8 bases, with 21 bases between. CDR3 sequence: CAWAGPVFGKEKLFF. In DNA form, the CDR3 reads TGTGCCTGGGCGGGACCTGTTTTCGGAAAGGAAAAACTGTTTTTT.

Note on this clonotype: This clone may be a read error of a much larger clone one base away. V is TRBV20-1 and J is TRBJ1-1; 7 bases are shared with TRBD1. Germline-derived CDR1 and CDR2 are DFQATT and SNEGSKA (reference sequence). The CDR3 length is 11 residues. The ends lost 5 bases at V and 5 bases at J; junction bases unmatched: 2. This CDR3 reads CSAYRGTEAFF. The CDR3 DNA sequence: TGCAGTGCTTACAGGGGAACTGAAGCTTTCTTT.

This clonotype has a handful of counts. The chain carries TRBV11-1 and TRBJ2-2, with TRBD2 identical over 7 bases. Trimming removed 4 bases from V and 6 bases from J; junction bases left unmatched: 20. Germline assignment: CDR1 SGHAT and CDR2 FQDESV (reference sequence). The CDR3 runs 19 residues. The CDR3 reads CASSSTNGTTGSRPGELFF. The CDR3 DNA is TGTGCCAGCAGCTCAACGAACGGGACTACCGGATCCCGTCCCGGGGAGCTGTTTTTT.

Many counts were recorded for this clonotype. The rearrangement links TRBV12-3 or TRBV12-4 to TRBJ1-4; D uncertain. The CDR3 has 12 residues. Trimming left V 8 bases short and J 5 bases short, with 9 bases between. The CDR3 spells CASGGWNEKLFF. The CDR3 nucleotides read TGTGCCAGCGGCGGGTGGAATGAAAAACTGTTTTTT.

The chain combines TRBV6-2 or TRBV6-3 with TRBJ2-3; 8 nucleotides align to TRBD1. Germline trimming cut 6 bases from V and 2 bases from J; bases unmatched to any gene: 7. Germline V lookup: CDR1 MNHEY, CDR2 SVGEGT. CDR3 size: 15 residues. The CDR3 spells CASRTGASDTDTQYF. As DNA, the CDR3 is TGTGCCAGCAGGACAGGGGCGAGTGACACAGATACGCAGTATTTT.

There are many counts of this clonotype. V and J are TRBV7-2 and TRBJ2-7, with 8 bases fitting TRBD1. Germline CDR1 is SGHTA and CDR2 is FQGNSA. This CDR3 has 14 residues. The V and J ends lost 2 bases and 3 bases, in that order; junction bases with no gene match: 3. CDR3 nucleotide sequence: TGTGCCAGCAGCTTAAAGGACAGGGTCTACGAGCAGTACTTC. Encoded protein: CASSLKDRVYEQYF.

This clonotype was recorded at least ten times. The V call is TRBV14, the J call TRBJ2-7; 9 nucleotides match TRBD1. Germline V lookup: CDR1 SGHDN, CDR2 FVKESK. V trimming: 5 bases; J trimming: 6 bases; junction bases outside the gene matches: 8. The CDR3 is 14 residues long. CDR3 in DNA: TGTGCCAGCAGCTACAGGGGGCTGGCTGTCGAGCAGTACTTC. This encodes CASSYRGLAVEQYF.